This T cell receptor (beta chain) was obtained from a study of PD-1 blockade in classical Hodgkin lymphoma. As for this clone: The antigen remains unidentified.

This table comes from immunoSEQ multiplex PCR, and its TCRdb copy is limited to in-frame clones, with some not included. Of around 27,000 clones in the sample, around 92% were seen once. The time point denotes: newly diagnosed, previously untreated cHL patient sample. Purified CD4+ T cells were obtained from thawed PBMCs through magnetic negative selection. Comparison relied on PBMCs that came from newly diagnosed, untreated classical Hodgkin lymphoma. V gave up 5 bases and J gave up 1 base; unmatched junction bases: 6. CDR1 and CDR2 (germline): LNHDA, SQIVND (reference sequence). This CDR3 is 16 amino acids long. Study-level results: Underlying causes for the observed repertoire differences were not defined, possibly disease activity or prior therapy. Relative to healthy donors, newly diagnosed patients reportedly had lower baseline TCR diversity, which was reported as lower still in relapsed/refractory patients.

The receptor was derived from a human donor with classical Hodgkin lymphoma. The chain couples TRBV19 to TRBJ1-5, with TRBD1 matching over 9 bases. Sequencing was carried out using CD4+ T cells from blood. The CDR3 nucleotides are TGTGCCAGTAGTCGACAGGGGGGAGTGAGCAATCAGCCCCAGCATTTT. This encodes CASSRQGGVSNQPQHF.